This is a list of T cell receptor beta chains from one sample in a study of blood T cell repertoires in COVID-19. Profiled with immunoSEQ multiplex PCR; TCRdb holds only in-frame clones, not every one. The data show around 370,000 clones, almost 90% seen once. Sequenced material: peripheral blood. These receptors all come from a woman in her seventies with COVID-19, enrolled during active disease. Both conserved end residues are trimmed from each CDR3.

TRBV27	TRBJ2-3	ASRDNTDTQY
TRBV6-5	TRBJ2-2	ASSPGLAGGGELF
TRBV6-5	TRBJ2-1	ASSYGQWSSYNEQF
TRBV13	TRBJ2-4	ASSLEGSPTIQY
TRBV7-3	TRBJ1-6	ASSPEGTGNSPLH
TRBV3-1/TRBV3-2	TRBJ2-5	ASTRLGSSRSQETQY
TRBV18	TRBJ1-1	ASSPGQLSNTEAF
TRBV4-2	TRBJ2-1	ASSPQGASYNEQF
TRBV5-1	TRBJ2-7	ASSLTGVNEQY
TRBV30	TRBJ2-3	AWSASTDTQY
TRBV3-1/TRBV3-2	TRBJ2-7	ASSQDASVAGGHEQY
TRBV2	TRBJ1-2	ASRGRVSYGYT
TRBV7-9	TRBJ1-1	ASSQRDSLNTEAF
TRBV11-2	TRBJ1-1	ASSRDRGLDEAF
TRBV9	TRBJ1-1	ASSPRPGQGATEAF
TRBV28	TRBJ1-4	ASSRGTATNEKLF
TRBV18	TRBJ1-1	ASSPRDRGLLSTEAF
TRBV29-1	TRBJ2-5	SGATSGGETQY
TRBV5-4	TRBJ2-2	ASSLSVSSTRPGELF
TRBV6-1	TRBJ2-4	ASSEGIRDTKLAKNIQY
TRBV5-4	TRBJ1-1	ASSMARGRETEAF
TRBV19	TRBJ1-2	ASSMSGTAFLGYT
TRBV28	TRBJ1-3	ASSREGGNTIY
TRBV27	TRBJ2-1	ASSSQVGLAEQF
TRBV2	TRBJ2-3	ASSDRVQTDTQY
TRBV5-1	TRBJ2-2	ASSITGNTGELF
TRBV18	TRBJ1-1	ASSLRNTEAF
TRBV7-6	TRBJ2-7	ASSLGSPDTRVTYEQY
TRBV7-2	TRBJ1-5	ASGRGNQPQH
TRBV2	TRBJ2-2	ASRGLPTGELF
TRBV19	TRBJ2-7	ASSIVRDPRGEQY
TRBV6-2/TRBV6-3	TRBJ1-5	ASSQARQGGRQPQH
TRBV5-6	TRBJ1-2	ASSLPRSSNYGYT
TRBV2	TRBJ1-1	ASSEVGGTEKAF
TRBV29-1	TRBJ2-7	SVRGQIDEQY
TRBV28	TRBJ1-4	ASSLEGTANEKLF
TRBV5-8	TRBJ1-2	ASSYRANYGYT
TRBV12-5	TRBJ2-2	ASGSALTGELF
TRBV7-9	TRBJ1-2	ASSAPRQGSGYT
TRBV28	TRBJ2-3	ASHGARDTQY
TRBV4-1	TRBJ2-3	ASSQELGGQGDTQY
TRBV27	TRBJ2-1	ASSLAGGVSYNEQF
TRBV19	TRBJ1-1	ASIDRTEAF
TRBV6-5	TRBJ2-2	ASSYGDRNTGELF
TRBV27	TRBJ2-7	ASSLRTGLYEQY
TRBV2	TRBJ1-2	ASSRGQVYGYT